These 26 T cell receptor beta chains share one sample of origin, sequenced in a study of blood T cells in healthy people across ages. A second PCR of about 7 to 12 cycles used a sample-barcoded 5' primer and a J-beta primer mix. TCRdb analysed the 5' RACE reads with MiXCR anew, one entry per CDR3 protein. The sample consists of 700,000 or so distinct CDR3 sequences, around 38% of them appearing once. The material sequenced was blood. The receptors shown here come from a man older than 75 in good health.

This chain joins TRBV6-5 and TRBJ2-4; D assignment may be TRBD1 or TRBD2 (5 bases each). The end of the DNA is better explained by TRBJ2-7, so the J call may be wrong. The germline CDR1 and CDR2 sequences are MNHEY and SVGAGI. The CDR3 consists of 13 residues. The CDR3 spells CASSYERGHEQYF. DNA for the CDR3: TGTGCCAGCAGTTACGAGAGGGGCCACGAGCAGTACTTC.

This clonotype was counted a few times. V is TRBV4-1 and J is TRBJ1-2; possible D gene TRBD1, 6 bases. Germline V lookup: CDR1 MGHRA, CDR2 YSYEKL. CDR3 length: 15 residues. Trimming left V 2 bases short and J 8 bases short, with 18 bases between. CDR3 DNA: TGCGCCAGCAGCCAATTTTTGGAGACAGGCGCCGGCTACACCTTC. Translation gives CASSQFLETGAGYTF.

This clonotype was recorded many times. The chain carries TRBV6-2 or TRBV6-3 and TRBJ2-1; 12 bases align to TRBD2. Germline assignment: CDR1 MNHEY and CDR2 SVGEGT. CDR3 size: 16 residues. Trimming took 8 bases from V and 10 from J; bases not matched to a gene: 15. The CDR3 spells CASRFGLAGNEGEQFF. CDR3 nucleotide sequence: TGTGCCAGCCGATTCGGACTAGCGGGAAATGAGGGGGAGCAGTTCTTC.

CDR3 residues: CASPGGETQYF. In nucleotides, the CDR3 is TGTGCCAGCCCCGGAGGGGAGACCCAGTACTTC. The rearrangement links TRBV21-1 to TRBJ2-7; TRBD2, the table's D call, was not compared with the DNA. The J call could be wrong; TRBJ2-5 is a better fit for the DNA end. TRBV21-1 is a known pseudogene. The CDR3 is made up of 11 amino acids.

As to this clonotype: Given a much more abundant clone one base away, this may be a read error. The gene calls are TRBV4-2 and TRBJ1-4, with D unclear. The V end lost 0 bases, the J end lost 7 bases, and 12 bases lay between the germline ends. The germline gives CDR1 LGHNA, CDR2 YNFKEQ. The CDR3 runs 15 residues. The chain's CDR3 is CASSQDIQAGEKLFF. The CDR3 DNA is TGTGCCAGCAGCCAAGATATTCAAGCGGGTGAAAAACTGTTTTTT.

The V call is TRBV27, the J call TRBJ2-4; possibly TRBD1 or TRBD2 for D (5 bases each). Germline V gene sequence: CDR1 MNHEY, CDR2 SMNVEV (reference sequence). Trimming pared 0 bases from V and 14 bases from J, leaving 14 bases between. The CDR3 is 13 residues long. In nucleotides, the CDR3 is TGTGCCAGCAGTTTATCGAATATCGGGGCGAAGTACTTC. Its protein is CASSLSNIGAKYF.

CDR3 nucleotide sequence: TGTGCCATCAGTGAGGGGCTGGGCACAGATACGCAGTATTTT. It codes for CAISEGLGTDTQYF. The V call is TRBV10-3, the J call TRBJ2-3; D uncertain. Trimming stripped 2 bases from V and 1 base from J, with 7 bases between. Germline loops: CDR1 ENHRY, CDR2 SYGVKD. The CDR3 totals 14 residues.

About this clonotype itself: A much larger clone sits a single nucleotide away, making a read error possible. This sequence joins TRBV12-3 or TRBV12-4 and TRBJ1-3, with D unresolved. The CDR3 is made up of 15 amino acids. DNA for the CDR3: TGTGCCAGCAGTTTAGTCGCCGGCCCGGGAAGCACCATATATTTT. Translated, it gives CASSLVAGPGSTIYF.

The CDR3 DNA is TGTGCCAGCACTTTGGGACTGGAAGAGACCCAGTACTTC. Its protein product is CASTLGLEETQYF. The chain uses TRBV12-3 or TRBV12-4 and TRBJ2-4; possible D gene TRBD2, 6 bases. The J call may be mistaken, given a closer DNA end match to TRBJ2-5. The CDR3 is 13 residues long.

This clonotype was seen a handful of times. DNA for the CDR3: TGTGCCAGCAGTGGATCCTCAGGATTTAAACGGCAGTACTTC. As protein: CASSGSSGFKRQYF. The genes are TRBV2 and TRBJ2-7; D is unclear. Trimming took 4 bases from V and 9 from J, leaving 19 bases between them. Germline V CDR1 and CDR2: SNHLY, FYNNEI. The CDR3 spans 14 residues. The entire variable domain, with the rest obtained from reference TRBV2 and TRBJ2-7, is as follows: EPEVTQTPSHQVTQMGQEVILRCVPISNHLYFYWYRQILGQKVEFLVSFYNNEISEKSEIFDDQFSVERPDGSNFTLKIRSTKLEDSAMYFCASSGSSGFKRQYFGPGTRLTVT.

In this sample, this clonotype turned up a few times. J is TRBJ1-6 and V is TRBV7-2; D remains ambiguous. The V end was cut by 2 bases, the J end by 6 bases, with 11 bases between. Germline CDR1 is SGHTA and CDR2 is FQGNSA. The CDR3 is 15 residues long. CDR3 protein: CASSLSVQINSPLHF. The CDR3 DNA reads TGTGCCAGCAGCTTATCAGTCCAGATTAATTCACCCCTCCACTTT.

This clonotype was detected many times. The J gene is TRBJ2-7, the V gene TRBV10-3; D gene uncertain. Trimming left V 4 bases short and J 2 bases short, with 18 bases between. The CDR3 length is 16 residues. Germline assignment: CDR1 ENHRY and CDR2 SYGVKD. The CDR3 region is CAISGSTPQPPYEQYF. CDR3 in DNA: TGTGCCATCAGTGGGTCGACACCCCAGCCGCCCTACGAGCAGTACTTC.

Only a few counts were recorded for this clonotype. The chain joins TRBV6-2 or TRBV6-3 to TRBJ2-7; TRBD2 matches 11 bases. Judging by the DNA end, TRBJ2-5 fits better; the J call may be wrong. CDR1 is MNHEY and CDR2 is SVGEGT in the germline V gene. This CDR3 has 15 residues. Here the CDR3 reads CASTKTGTSGETQYF. Written as DNA, the CDR3 is TGTGCCAGCACCAAGACCGGGACTAGCGGTGAGACCCAGTACTTC.

This chain connects TRBV4-2 to TRBJ2-1; TRBD1 aligns across 9 bases. V was clipped by 3 bases and J by 5 bases; unmatched bases: 5. Germline V lookup: CDR1 LGHNA, CDR2 YNFKEQ. This CDR3 has 15 residues. CDR3: CASSHLTGGHNEQFF. CDR3 in DNA: TGTGCCAGCAGCCATTTGACAGGGGGTCACAATGAGCAGTTCTTC.

Concerning this clonotype itself: A read error may account for a junction end that differs from germline. The chain recombines TRBV18 with TRBJ2-1; D remains ambiguous. Looked up from germline, CDR1 is KGHSH and CDR2 is LQKENI. There are 15 residues in the CDR3. This CDR3 reads CVSSPSVGQLNEQFF. For the CDR3, the DNA is TGTGTCAGCTCACCATCGGTCGGGCAGCTCAATGAGCAGTTCTTC.

This clonotype has a single count. Possible read error: a much larger clone is one base away. V usage is TRBV11-2 and J usage is TRBJ2-7; 7 nucleotides agree with TRBD2. The J call is uncertain, as TRBJ2-5 better fits the DNA end. CDR3 length equals 17 residues. Per germline, CDR1 SGHAT and CDR2 FQNNGV. The CDR3 nucleotides read TGTGCCAACAGCCCGGGGAGGTCGGGAGGCCTTCGGGAGACCCAGTACTTC. Translated, it gives CANSPGRSGGLRETQYF.

The gene calls are TRBV15 and TRBJ2-4; 7 nucleotides align to TRBD2. Trimming removed 7 bases from V and 0 bases from J; junction bases left unmatched: 9. The V gene's germline CDR1 is LNHNV and CDR2 YYDKDF (reference sequence). The CDR3 covers 16 residues. The CDR3 sequence: CATNSWGGLAKNIQYF. CDR3 coding DNA: TGTGCCACCAACAGTTGGGGGGGACTAGCCAAAAACATTCAGTACTTC.

This clonotype was seen many times. This rearrangement joins TRBV7-2 to TRBJ2-4, with D unclear. V lost 0 bases and J 2 bases, leaving 14 bases between the germline ends. This CDR3 has 17 amino acids. Germline V gene data show CDR1 as SGHTA and CDR2 as FQGNSA. In DNA, the CDR3 is TGTGCCAGCAGCTTAGCGACGGTGGGATGGTCCAAAAACATTCAGTACTTC. Translated: CASSLATVGWSKNIQYF.

This clonotype was counted only a few times. The chain uses TRBV7-9 and TRBJ1-4; D is unresolved. The CDR3 runs to 16 residues. The V and J ends lost 5 bases and 0 bases respectively, with 13 bases between them. The germline CDR1 and CDR2 sequences are SEHNR and FQNEAQ (reference sequence). The CDR3 protein is CASSNKDQATNEKLFF. The CDR3 DNA sequence: TGTGCCAGCAGCAACAAGGATCAAGCAACTAATGAAAAACTGTTTTTT.

This chain uses TRBV6-6 with TRBJ2-3, with TRBD1 matching over 10 bases. The CDR3 length is 12 residues. Per the germline V gene, CDR1 is MNHNY and CDR2 is SVGAGI (reference sequence). The junction had 10 bases not matched to a gene; V was cut back by 11 bases and J by 11 bases. CDR3 loop: CAVGTGVYEQYF. In DNA form, the CDR3 reads TGTGCCGTGGGGACAGGGGTTTACGAGCAGTATTTT.

Remarks on this clonotype: A much larger clone differs from this one at a single base, so this may be a read error. This chain uses TRBV18 with TRBJ2-1; 7 positions agree with TRBD1. The V gene end was trimmed by 8 bases and the J gene end by 13 bases; junction bases not matched to a gene: 17. There are 14 residues in the CDR3. Germline V gene sequence: CDR1 KGHSH, CDR2 LQKENI. The CDR3, as DNA: TGTGCCAGCAGAGGGGACAGCAGCAAAGAGACCCAGTTCTTC. This codes for CASRGDSSKETQFF.

This chain connects TRBV14 to TRBJ1-6; D is unresolved. The V and J ends lost 3 bases and 10 bases respectively, with 7 bases between them. This CDR3 contains 12 residues. Germline-derived CDR1 and CDR2 are SGHDN and FVKESK. The CDR3 coding sequence is TGTGCCAGCAGCCACCCAAAGTCACCCCTCCACTTT. The encoded protein is CASSHPKSPLHF.

The chain joins TRBV12-3 or TRBV12-4 to TRBJ2-3, with D perhaps TRBD1 or TRBD2 (5 bases each). The CDR3 has 17 residues. Between the trimmed V and J ends, which lost 4 bases and 4 bases, there was a span of 21 bases. The CDR3 DNA follows: TGTGCCAGCAGTTCCCGGGACCGCGTGAGAGTTGCAGATACGCAGTATTTT. Its translation is CASSSRDRVRVADTQYF.

This clonotype was counted a few times. This chain links TRBV28 with TRBJ1-1; the D gene is possibly TRBD1 (6 bases). Germline V gives CDR1 MDHEN, CDR2 SYDVKM. CDR3 length equals 14 residues. The V end was cut by 6 bases, the J end by 7 bases, with 18 bases between. CDR3 loop: CASREGGEVVEAFF. CDR3 in DNA: TGTGCCAGCAGGGAAGGGGGGGAGGTTGTTGAAGCTTTCTTT.

The chain joins TRBV7-8 to TRBJ2-3, with TRBD2 identical over 11 bases. Germline CDR1 reads SGHVS; CDR2 reads FQNEAQ. CDR3 length equals 17 residues. J was trimmed by 6 bases and V by 5 bases; bases with no gene match: 13. The CDR3 DNA is TGTGCCAGCAGCCCCATAGGGACTAGCGGACTACGGGATACGCAGTATTTT. Translation gives CASSPIGTSGLRDTQYF.

This clonotype occurred a few times. J is TRBJ2-1 and V is TRBV9, with 11 bases fitting TRBD1. The DNA end is a closer match to TRBJ2-7, so the J assignment may be wrong. The CDR3 is 17 residues long. Germline loops: CDR1 SGDLS, CDR2 YYNGEE. The CDR3 DNA reads as TGTGCCAGCAGCGTAGGCTGGGACAGGGGGAGCTACAATGAGCAGTACTTC. This gives the protein CASSVGWDRGSYNEQYF.